This entry concerns a single T cell receptor beta chain. The data belong to a study of blood T cell repertoires in COVID-19. The CDR3 covers 14 residues. Trimming cost V 3 bases and J 1 base, with 8 bases left between them. In germline, CDR1 is SGHTA, CDR2 FQGNSA. The assay was immunoSEQ multiplex PCR, and TCRdb's table has in-frame clones only and misses some. Among over 150,000 clones, over 65% were seen once, and the ten largest hold 7% to 10%. The chain links TRBV7-2 to TRBJ2-3; perhaps TRBD2 as D (6 bases). Material for sequencing was peripheral blood. The receptor was isolated from a man in his fifties or sixties with acute or convalescent COVID-19. CDR3 bases: TGTGCCAGCAGCTTCGGCGGGGGCACAGATACGCAGTATTTT. Translating gives CASSFGGGTDTQYF.